The clone carrying this T cell receptor (beta chain) was counted only a few times. Its antigen is not identified. The data originate from a study of beta chain features in type 1 diabetes. Overall study: The number of sorted cells examined across all samples was under 140,000,000.

Study-wide results and limits: People with Type 1 diabetes carried modestly yet significantly shorter TCRB CDR3s in all four CD4+ subsets.

Expressed TCRB transcripts were sequenced after all isolated RNA was converted to cDNA. Assay used: immunoSEQ multiplex PCR; TCRdb lists only in-frame clones, some missing. The sample includes a few hundred thousand clones, less than 30% seen only once; the top ten take 0.012%. The source material was naive CD4+ T cells from blood. This receptor was obtained from a woman in her 30s with type 1 diabetes.

Written as DNA, the CDR3 is TGCGCCAGCAGCTTGGCGACGACTACAGATACGCAGTATTTT. The encoded protein is CASSLATTTDTQYF. The chain uses TRBV5-1 and TRBJ2-3; no firm D call. The V gene lost 0 bases and the J gene lost 3 bases, with 8 bases spanning the gap. This CDR3 region has 14 residues. Per germline, CDR1 SGHRS and CDR2 YFSETQ. The entire variable domain, with the rest obtained from reference TRBV5-1 and TRBJ2-3, is as follows: KAGVTQTPRYLIKTRGQQVTLSCSPISGHRSVSWYQQTPGQGLQFLFEYFSETQRNKGNFPGRFSGRQFSNSRSEMNVSTLELGDSALYLCASSLATTTDTQYFGPGTRLTVL.